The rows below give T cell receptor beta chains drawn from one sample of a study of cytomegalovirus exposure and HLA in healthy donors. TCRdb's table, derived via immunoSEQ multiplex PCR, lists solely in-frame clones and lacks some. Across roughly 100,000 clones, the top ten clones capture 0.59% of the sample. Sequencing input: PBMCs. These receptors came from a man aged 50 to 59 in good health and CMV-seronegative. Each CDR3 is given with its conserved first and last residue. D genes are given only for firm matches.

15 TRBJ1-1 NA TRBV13 CASSYWVRGWTEAFF TGTGCCAGCAGTTACTGGGTCCGAGGATGGACTGAAGCTTTCTTT
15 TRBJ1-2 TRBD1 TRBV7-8 CASSMRTGTNYGYTF TGTGCCAGCAGCATGAGGACAGGAACTAACTATGGCTACACCTTC
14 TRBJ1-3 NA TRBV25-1 CASSEVSSGNTIYF TGTGCCAGCAGTGAAGTCTCCTCTGGAAACACCATATATTTT
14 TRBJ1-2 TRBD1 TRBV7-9 CASSSMTGARGYTF TGTGCCAGCAGCTCCATGACAGGGGCGCGTGGCTACACCTTC
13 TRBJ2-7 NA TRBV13 CASSFNRRGEQYF TGTGCCAGCAGCTTCAACCGGAGAGGCGAGCAGTACTTC
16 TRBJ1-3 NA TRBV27 CASSPRAGTPGNTIYF TGTGCCAGCAGTCCGAGAGCCGGGACACCTGGAAACACCATATATTTT
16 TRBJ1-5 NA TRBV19 CASSPAGQKSNQPQHF TGTGCCAGTAGCCCGGCCGGACAGAAAAGCAATCAGCCCCAGCATTTT
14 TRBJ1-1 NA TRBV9 CASTEGGENTEAFF TGTGCCAGCACCGAAGGGGGGGAAAACACTGAAGCTTTCTTT
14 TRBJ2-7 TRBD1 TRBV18 CASSLAGGWYEQYF TGTGCCAGCTCACTAGCAGGGGGCTGGTACGAGCAGTACTTC
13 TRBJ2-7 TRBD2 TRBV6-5 CASRYSGGGEQYF TGTGCCAGCAGGTATAGCGGGGGTGGTGAGCAGTACTTC
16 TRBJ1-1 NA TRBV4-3 CASSHREVYENTEAFF TGCGCCAGCAGCCATCGCGAAGTTTACGAGAACACTGAAGCTTTCTTT
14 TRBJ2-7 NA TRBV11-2 CASSPERSSYEQYF TGTGCCAGCAGCCCGGAGAGGAGCTCCTACGAGCAGTACTTC
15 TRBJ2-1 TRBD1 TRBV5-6 CASSSSGQGAVEQFF TGTGCCAGCAGCTCTTCAGGACAGGGGGCGGTTGAGCAGTTCTTC
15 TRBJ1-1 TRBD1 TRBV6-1 CASSARTGFGTEAFF TGTGCCAGCAGTGCTCGGACAGGGTTTGGCACTGAAGCTTTCTTT
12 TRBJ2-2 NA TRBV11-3 CASSPNTGELFF TGTGCCAGCAGCCCAAACACCGGGGAGCTGTTTTTT
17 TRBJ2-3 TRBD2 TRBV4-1 CASSQEGLAGTTDTQYF TGCGCCAGCAGCCAAGAGGGACTAGCGGGTACCACAGATACGCAGTATTTT
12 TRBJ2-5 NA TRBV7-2 CASNHPPGTQYF TGTGCCAGCAACCACCCTCCAGGGACCCAGTACTTC
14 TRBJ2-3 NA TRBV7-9 CASSLGGYTDTQYF TGTGCCAGCAGCTTAGGGGGCTACACAGATACGCAGTATTTT
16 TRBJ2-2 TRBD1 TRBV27 CASTKRRGSETGELFF TGTGCCAGCACCAAGCGCAGGGGGTCTGAAACCGGGGAGCTGTTTTTT
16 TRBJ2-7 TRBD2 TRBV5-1 CASSPPLAGGGHEQYF TGCGCCAGCAGCCCACCCCTAGCGGGGGGAGGCCACGAGCAGTACTTC
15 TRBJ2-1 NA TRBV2 CASKELQGSYNEQFF TGTGCCAGCAAGGAGCTCCAAGGCAGCTACAATGAGCAGTTCTTC
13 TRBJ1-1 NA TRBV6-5 CASSYPRAGQAFF TGTGCCAGCAGTTACCCTCGTGCAGGGCAAGCTTTCTTT
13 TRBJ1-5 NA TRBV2 CASSAGANQPQHF TGTGCCAGCAGTGCAGGGGCCAATCAGCCCCAGCATTTT
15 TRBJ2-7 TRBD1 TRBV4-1 CASSQGDSSSYEQYF TGCGCCAGCAGCCAAGGGGACAGCAGCTCCTACGAGCAGTACTTC
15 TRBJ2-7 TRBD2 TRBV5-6 CASSEPGTRSYEQYF TGTGCCAGCAGCGAACCCGGGACTAGAAGCTACGAGCAGTACTTC
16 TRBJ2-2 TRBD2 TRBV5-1 CASSRGGSGNTGELFF TGCGCCAGCAGCCGGGGGGGTAGCGGGAACACCGGGGAGCTGTTTTTT
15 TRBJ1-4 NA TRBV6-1 CASSDRAGDDEKLFF TGTGCCAGCAGTGATAGGGCAGGGGATGATGAAAAACTGTTTTTT
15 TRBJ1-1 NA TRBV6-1 CASTGQLAPNTEAFF TGTGCCAGTACCGGACAGTTGGCTCCGAACACTGAAGCTTTCTTT
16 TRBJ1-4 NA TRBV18 CASSPSGYRDNEKLFF TGTGCCAGCTCACCATCCGGCTACAGGGATAATGAAAAACTGTTTTTT
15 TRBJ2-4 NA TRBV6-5 CASSKLGLAKNIQYF TGTGCCAGCAGTAAGCTCGGACTAGCCAAAAACATTCAGTACTTC
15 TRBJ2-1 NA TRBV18 CASSPPGSRYNEQFF TGTGCCAGCTCACCACCCGGGAGCCGGTACAATGAGCAGTTCTTC
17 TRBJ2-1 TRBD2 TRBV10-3 CAISESGSGGPRNEQFF TGTGCCATCAGTGAGTCGGGTAGCGGGGGGCCTCGAAATGAGCAGTTCTTC
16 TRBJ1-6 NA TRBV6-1 CASSEYTDSYNSPLHF TGTGCCAGCAGTGAATACACAGACTCCTATAATTCACCCCTCCACTTT
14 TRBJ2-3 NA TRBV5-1 CASSITGTGDTQYF TGCGCCAGCTCAATCACTGGTACGGGAGATACGCAGTATTTT
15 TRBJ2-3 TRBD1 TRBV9 CASSDTGQYTDTQYF TGTGCCAGCAGCGATACGGGACAGTACACAGATACGCAGTATTTT
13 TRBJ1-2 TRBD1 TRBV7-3 CASSPDRGQGYTF TGTGCCAGCAGCCCGGACAGGGGGCAAGGCTACACCTTC
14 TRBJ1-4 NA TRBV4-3 CASSQDSLNEKLFF TGCGCCAGCAGCCAAGATAGTCTAAATGAAAAACTGTTTTTT
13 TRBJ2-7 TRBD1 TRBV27 CASRRQGESEQYF TGTGCCAGCAGAAGGCAGGGGGAAAGCGAGCAGTACTTC
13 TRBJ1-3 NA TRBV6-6 CASSYTSGNTIYF TGTGCCAGCAGCTACACTTCTGGAAACACCATATATTTT
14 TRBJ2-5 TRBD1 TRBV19 CASSEDRWGETQYF TGTGCCAGTTCAGAGGACAGGTGGGGTGAGACCCAGTACTTC
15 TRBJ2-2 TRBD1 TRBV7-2 CASSFKGANTGELFF TGTGCCAGCAGCTTTAAGGGGGCAAACACCGGGGAGCTGTTTTTT
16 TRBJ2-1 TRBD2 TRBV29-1 CSVEEGRGGRYNEQFF TGCAGCGTTGAAGAGGGGCGGGGGGGCCGATACAATGAGCAGTTCTTC
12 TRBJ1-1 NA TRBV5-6 CASSLTGRGAFF TGTGCCAGCAGCTTGACGGGTCGCGGAGCTTTCTTT
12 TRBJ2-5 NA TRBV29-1 CSTLGLEETQYF TGCAGTACCTTGGGGCTAGAAGAGACCCAGTACTTC
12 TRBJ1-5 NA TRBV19 CASSIADQPQHF TGTGCCAGTAGTATCGCAGATCAGCCCCAGCATTTT
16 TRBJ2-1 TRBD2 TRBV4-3 CASSPGLAGVRSEQFF TGCGCCAGCAGCCCCGGACTAGCGGGGGTGAGAAGTGAGCAGTTCTTC
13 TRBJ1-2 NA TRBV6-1 CASRARAHDGYTF TGTGCCAGCAGAGCCAGGGCCCACGACGGCTACACCTTC
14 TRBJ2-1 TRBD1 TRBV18 CASSPSQGAGEQFF TGTGCCAGCTCACCCTCACAGGGGGCAGGGGAGCAGTTCTTC
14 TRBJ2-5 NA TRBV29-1 CSVETPGHSFFQYF TGCAGCGTTGAGACCCCGGGACACAGCTTTTTCCAGTACTTC